This T cell receptor (beta chain) was captured in a study of blood T cell repertoires in COVID-19. Across the whole study: Whether acute or convalescent, the COVID-19 samples came from the United States, Italy and Spain. Sources were T cells, B-cell-depleted T cells, or PBMCs; the material itself was cDNA or gDNA.

Authors' methods: How many nucleated cells were present was estimated from reference gene primer amplification. The method was immunoSEQ multiplex PCR; TCRdb's version includes in-frame clones alone and lacks a portion of them. V and J calls and clone size are those listed in that table; D and trimming were worked out from the DNA. The sample consists of about 140,000 clones, around 90% of them appearing once. CDR1 is MGHRA, CDR2 YSYEKL, per germline. The CDR3 contains 14 residues. V was trimmed by 0 bases and J by 6 bases, leaving 11 bases between them. The sequenced sample consisted of peripheral blood. The chain uses TRBV4-1 and TRBJ1-2; D call uncertain. This clonotype was obtained from a man between 65 and 79 years old with acute or convalescent COVID-19. The CDR3 sequence is CASSQDPRAHGYTF. The CDR3, as DNA: TGCGCCAGCAGCCAAGACCCGAGGGCTCATGGCTACACCTTC.